These 11 T cell receptor beta chains were all obtained from the same sample, sequenced in a study of regulatory T cells in long-lasting Graves disease. CDR3-region Arm-PCR and iRepertoire HTBI primers produced the TCR beta libraries. TCRdb re-called the multiplex PCR reads through MiXCR, storing one row per CDR3 protein. The table has under 450,000 distinct CDR3 sequences, about 20% seen once. The time point here: persistent/refractory GD, antithyroid drugs over 5 years with positive TRAb. There was RNA extracted from PBMCs, and the TCR library was made from it. The sample was peripheral blood mononuclear cells (PBMCs), taken when the disease was refractory, from a patient treated with antithyroid drugs. These receptors were taken from a female donor with Graves disease.

V usage is TRBV6-1 and J usage is TRBJ2-2; 7 bases fit TRBD1. This CDR3 is built from 14 residues. Unmatched junction bases numbered 6, after V lost 5 bases and J lost 6 bases. Germline lookup yields CDR1 MNHNS and CDR2 SASEGT. CDR3 DNA: TGTGCCAGCAGTCAACGACAGGGCCCCGGGGAGCTGTTTTTT. Residues: CASSQRQGPGELFF.

J is TRBJ1-1 and V is TRBV19; 8 positions agree with TRBD1. J lost 8 bases, V lost 4 bases, and 6 bases had no gene match. CDR1 and CDR2 from the germline V gene are LNHDA and SQIVND (reference sequence). The CDR3 covers 13 residues. The CDR3: CASSRAGQGEAFF. Written as DNA, the CDR3 is TGTGCCAGTAGTAGAGCCGGACAGGGAGAAGCTTTCTTT.

This clonotype was seen ten or more times. The CDR3 DNA reads TGTGCCAGCAGCACCGAAGACAGAGGCTTTTTCTATGGCTACACCTTC. This gives the protein CASSTEDRGFFYGYTF. V usage is TRBV7-2 and J usage is TRBJ1-2; possible D gene TRBD1, 5 bases. There are 16 residues in the CDR3. The germline V gene has CDR1 SGHTA and CDR2 FQGNSA. Deletions cut 5 bases from V and 4 bases from J, with 20 bases between.

This clonotype was recorded a few times. The V call is TRBV27, the J call TRBJ1-6; D is ambiguous. The CDR3 runs to 15 residues. V was pared by 3 bases and J by 6 bases, with 12 bases between. Looked up from germline, CDR1 is MNHEY and CDR2 is SMNVEV (reference sequence). DNA for the CDR3: TGTGCCAGCAGTTTTCTGACACCTCCTAATTCACCCCTCCACTTT. It is translated as CASSFLTPPNSPLHF.

This clonotype was observed at least ten times. J is TRBJ2-7 and V is TRBV12-3 or TRBV12-4; perhaps D is TRBD1 or TRBD2 (5 bases each). The CDR3 totals 13 residues. V shed 6 bases and J shed 2 bases, with 11 bases lying between them. The CDR3 DNA sequence: TGTGCCAGCAGCCGGGACGGACCCTACGAGCAGTACTTC. Protein: CASSRDGPYEQYF.

This clonotype was picked up many times. V gene TRBV12-3 or TRBV12-4 combines with J gene TRBJ2-5; unclear D gene. V lost 4 bases and J lost 5, with 14 bases in between. This CDR3 spans 14 amino acids. The CDR3 spells CASSSSVPWETQYF. Written as DNA, the CDR3 is TGTGCCAGCAGTTCTTCAGTGCCTTGGGAGACCCAGTACTTC.

The table lists this clonotype with a few counts. The chain has TRBV28 and TRBJ1-1, with D hard to call. CDR3 length: 11 amino acids. Germline CDR1 and CDR2: MDHEN and SYDVKM. This CDR3 reads CAVRSNTEAFF. Here the CDR3 DNA reads TGTGCAGTGCGGTCGAACACTGAAGCTTTCTTT.

This clonotype was counted only a few times. The CDR3 coding sequence is TGTGCCAGCAGCTTAGTTCGGGGGGGGACCCAGTACTTC. The encoded protein is CASSLVRGGTQYF. V gene TRBV11-2 combines with J gene TRBJ2-5, with TRBD2 identical over 8 bases. Germline assignment: CDR1 SGHAT and CDR2 FQNNGV. V shed 1 base, J shed 7 bases, and the junction held 2 bases outside the gene matches. CDR3 size: 13 residues.

V usage is TRBV20-1 and J usage is TRBJ2-4, with TRBD1 identical over 7 bases. In germline, CDR1 is DFQATT, CDR2 SNEGSKA (reference sequence). V shed 2 bases and J 7 bases; nucleotides not matched to a gene: 8. This CDR3 region has 14 residues. The CDR3, as DNA: TGCAGTGCTAGACGGACAGGACTGGGCAACATTCAGTACTTC. Its protein is CSARRTGLGNIQYF.

The table lists this clonotype with many counts. J is TRBJ1-2 and V is TRBV2; D unresolved. CDR1 is SNHLY and CDR2 is FYNNEI in the germline V gene. The CDR3 contains 12 residues. Between the trimmed V and J ends, which lost 6 bases and 4 bases, there was a span of 9 bases. CDR3 protein: CASSLYIYGYTF. CDR3 coding DNA: TGTGCCAGCAGCCTTTACATCTATGGCTACACCTTC.

In its sample, this clonotype was seen a few times. This chain links TRBV20-1 with TRBJ2-7; D is unresolved. Trimming pared 0 bases from V and 2 bases from J, leaving 11 bases between. Germline lookup yields CDR1 DFQATT and CDR2 SNEGSKA (reference sequence). The CDR3 extends over 14 amino acids. The DNA for the CDR3 is TGCAGTGCTAGAGAACCCAAACCCCCCTACGAGCAGTACTTC. Encoded protein: CSAREPKPPYEQYF.